This TCR beta chain was identified in a study of cytomegalovirus exposure and HLA in healthy donors. CDR1 MNHEY and CDR2 SMNVEV come from the germline V gene (reference sequence). There are 16 residues in the CDR3. With 5 bases clipped from V and 5 bases from J, the junction kept 10 bases outside the gene matches. The PCR was carried out with 60 Vbeta primers and 13 Jbeta primers. Libraries were prepared by immunoSEQ multiplex PCR; TCRdb keeps only in-frame clonotypes and omits some of them. Of approximately 160,000 clones detected, approximately 84% appear once; the ten largest clones hold approximately 1.2%.

The clonotype was recovered from a man aged 50-59 years in good health and CMV-seropositive. Sequencing input: PBMCs. The chain joins TRBV27 to TRBJ2-5; TRBD1 aligns across 11 bases. In DNA form, the CDR3 reads TGTGCCAGCAGTCCACTCCGGGACAGGGGGGGGGAGACCCAGTACTTC. Its protein product is CASSPLRDRGGETQYF.